This T cell receptor beta chain was documented in a study of OX40 agonist ivuxolimab in advanced cancers. Study background: Hepatocellular carcinoma, melanoma, renal cell or head and neck cancer occurred in dose-escalation patients.

This table comes from immunoSEQ multiplex PCR, and its TCRdb copy is limited to in-frame clones, with some not included. This table holds 50,000 to 80,000 clones, about 86% found once. Per germline, CDR1 LNHDA and CDR2 SQIVND (reference sequence). Unmatched junction bases numbered 8, after V lost 6 bases and J lost 2 bases. The CDR3 spans 16 residues. J is TRBJ1-5 and V is TRBV19; 9 nucleotides align to TRBD1. Here the sequenced sample was CD4+ or CD8+ T cells sorted from blood, taken in a trial of the OX40 agonist ivuxolimab. The clonotype originates from an adult with an advanced solid tumor such as melanoma, head and neck, liver or kidney cancer. In DNA, the CDR3 is TGTGCCAGTAGGTCCGGGACAGGGAACCGCAATCAGCCCCAGCATTTT. This translates into CASRSGTGNRNQPQHF.